These T cell receptor beta chains were read from a single sample in a study of T cells in Graves' hyperthyroidism and ophthalmopathy. One entry per CDR3 protein results from TCRdb running MiXCR on the multiplex PCR reads. Among around 420,000 distinct CDR3 sequences listed, 15% to 18% were seen once. Sequencing was carried out using blood. The receptors were gathered from a woman between 18 and 29 years old with Graves' hyperthyroidism. Both conserved end residues are part of each CDR3. A D gene is named only where the DNA matches it firmly. Size values are once, few and many counts, or a class for expanded clones, and some rows have none.

>NA|TRBJ1-3|TRBV7-9|NA
TGTGCCAGCAGACCCAGGGCAGGGTCCAATCCGGGAAACACCATATATTTT
CASRPRAGSNPGNTIYF
>few|TRBJ1-6|TRBV9|NA
TGTGCCAGCAGCAAGGGGAGCTCCTATAATTCACCCCTCCACTTT
CASSKGSSYNSPLHF
>many|TRBJ2-7|TRBV5-1|NA
TGCGCCAGCGGGCAGGAGATCTACGAGCAGTACTTC
CASGQEIYEQYF
>few|TRBJ2-5|TRBV18|NA
TGTGCCAGCTCTCCCCCAGCCGAAGAGACCCAGTACTTC
CASSPPAEETQYF
>many|TRBJ1-2|TRBV7-9|TRBD1
TGTGCCAGCAGCTTAGAGGGGACAGGGGGTGGCTACACCTTC
CASSLEGTGGGYTF
>many|TRBJ2-7|TRBV7-9|NA
TGTGCCAGCAGCTTAAGACCTGAGCTCTACGAGCAGTACTTC
CASSLRPELYEQYF
>many|TRBJ2-3|TRBV20-1|NA
TGCAGTGCTAGGCTGACAGGAGAACCGATAGGTACGCAGTATTTT
CSARLTGEPIGTQYF
>many|TRBJ1-5|TRBV12-3/TRBV12-4|NA
TGTGCCAGCACCCCAGGGGCACCCCATCAGCCCCAGCATTTT
CASTPGAPHQPQHF
>NA|TRBJ2-7|TRBV20-1|TRBD2
TGCAGTGCCTTATCCGGGACTAGCGGGAGGTCCTACGAGCAGTACTTC
CSALSGTSGRSYEQYF
>NA|TRBJ2-5|TRBV7-9|NA
TGTGCCAGCAGCTTAGTGGAGGGTAGGGAGACCCAGTACTTC
CASSLVEGRETQYF
>NA|TRBJ2-7|TRBV28|TRBD1
TGTGCCAGCAGTTTAGGCGCCCGGGACAGGGGTTACGAGCAGTACTTC
CASSLGARDRGYEQYF
>many|TRBJ1-5|TRBV30|TRBD1
TGTGCCGGGGGGCGACAGGGAGGGTGGCCCCAGCATTTT
CAGGRQGGWPQHF
>many|TRBJ1-1|TRBV2|TRBD1
TGTGCCAGCAGTGGCGCAGGGGGCGAGGCTTTCTTT
CASSGAGGEAFF
>many|TRBJ1-1|TRBV2|NA
TGTGCCAGCACCGTATGGGGAGGGGAGGGGGCTGAAGCTTTCTTT
CASTVWGGEGAEAFF
>many|TRBJ1-2|TRBV20-1|NA
TGCAGTGCTAGAGAAACCGGGACCTGGAGGTATGGCTACACCTTC
CSARETGTWRYGYTF
>many|TRBJ1-2|TRBV7-9|NA
TGTGCCAGCAGCTTAGGGCTGGGGGGGTACGGCTACACCTTC
CASSLGLGGYGYTF